This T cell receptor beta chain was sequenced during a study of T cell responses to AZD1222 COVID-19 vaccine listed by TCRdb under 2021. In terms of the full investigation: A total of 233 trial participants underwent TCR sequencing, of whom about 210 received two doses of AZD1222 and about 25 received two doses of the MenACWY control vaccine. Trial participants were enrolled into age subgroups of 18-55, 56-69 and 70-plus years, which contained 148, 28 and 57 TCR-sequenced participants, respectively.

Read against the paper, the sample's time point label means: about 28 days (+/-7) after the second vaccine dose. AZD1222 recipients given second doses at about 4 weeks or at about 12 weeks were pooled, since spike-specific TCR depth and breadth were not found to differ between the two schedules. The vaccinee samples were drawn from two UK trials, COV001 and COV002, one of which was a single-blind randomized controlled phase 2/3 trial testing AZD1222 (ChAdOx1 nCoV-19) in healthy adults. For TCRbeta chain sequencing, PBMC samples from trial participants were taken at day 0 and at day 28 after the second dose. V ends up 1 base short and J 1 base short, with an unmatched junction base count of 7. CDR1 and CDR2 (KGHSH, LQKENI) derive from the germline V gene. Taken from cysteine to phenylalanine, the CDR3 has 17 residues. Of all the DNA, just the CDR3 is kept, 51 bases in frame from base 1. The CDR3 regions of human TCRbeta chains were analyzed by immunosequencing. Per the original workflow: Repertoire TCRs were matched against a reference library of SARS-CoV-2-specific TCRs generated with the MIRA antigen-specificity platform. Breadth was defined as the fraction of unique TCRs that were SARS-CoV-2-associated, and depth was defined as the fraction of total T cells that were SARS-CoV-2-associated. Each spike-specific TCR was assigned to its reactive spike region and to a CD4 or CD8 class using the MIRA data. Log10-transformed breadth and depth values were compared by one-way ANOVA with Sidak's multiple comparisons tests. TCRdb mirrors the immuneACCESS table, restricted to in-frame sequences. Some clones are absent from its copies; in checked studies, under half trace to an unresolved V gene, and the reason for the others is unknown. Clone size and V and J calls were adopted from that table, with D and trimming inferred from the DNA. Recorded for this sample are about 110,000 clones; around 90% of them occurred a single time. Clones ranked in the top ten supply 8% of the sample.

What the work shows at the level of the full study, not this receptor alone: After two AZD1222 doses, both the breadth and the depth of spike-specific TCRs were significantly higher than at day 0 and than in MenACWY recipients. CD4 TCRs associated with the vaccine covered the entire spike protein, and the dominant responses were in regions 160-218 and 743-854. Conclusions about previously exposed vaccinees are limited because only a handful of AZD1222 recipients were SARS-CoV-2 seropositive at baseline. Nearly half of unique spike-specific TCRs reportedly recognized epitopes outside regions mutated in the B.1.351 and B.1.1.7 variants. Most participants were white British and females outnumbered males, and the authors suggested that clonal diversity may have been underestimated. The 56-69-year group was small, and its depth increase did not reach significance, likely because of low power. Because no day 14 peak-response samples were available, the repertoires could be characterized only after the peak T cell response.

Worth noting for this clone: Its binding antigen is unknown. There are no base qualities to consult, and no much larger clone falls within one base.

Sequences were derived from peripheral blood, sampled 28 days after the second AZD1222 dose. The receptor was derived from an adult who received the AZD1222 COVID-19 vaccine. The receptor chain draws on TRBV18 and TRBJ1-5; a stretch of 7 junction bases matches TRBD1. The CDR3 protein sequence reads: CASSPRAGGRSNQPQHF. The nucleotide sequence reads as follows: TGTGCCAGCTCACCACGGGCAGGGGGTAGGAGCAATCAGCCCCAGCATTTT. Reference TRBV18 and TRBJ1-5 genes cover what lies past the CDR3, so the full variable domain is NAGVMQNPRHLVRRRGQEARLRCSPMKGHSHVYWYRQLPEEGLKFMVYLQKENIIDESGMPKERFSAEFPKEGPSILRIQQVVRGDSAAYFCASSPRAGGRSNQPQHFGDGTRLSIL.